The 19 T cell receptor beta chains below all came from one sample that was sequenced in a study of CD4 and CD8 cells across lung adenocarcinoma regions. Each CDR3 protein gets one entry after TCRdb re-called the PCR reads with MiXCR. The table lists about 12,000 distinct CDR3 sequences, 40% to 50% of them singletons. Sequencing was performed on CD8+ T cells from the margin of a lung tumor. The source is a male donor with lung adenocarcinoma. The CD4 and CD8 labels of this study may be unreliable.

For the CDR3, the DNA is TGTGCCAGCAGTGAAGCACAGGGACGCGAGCAGTTCTTC. Its translation is CASSEAQGREQFF. The V gene is TRBV6-1, the J gene TRBJ2-1, with a possible D match to TRBD1 (6 bases). CDR1 and CDR2 from the germline V gene are MNHNS and SASEGT. The ends were cut back, 0 bases at V and 10 bases at J, with 10 bases in the middle. The length of the CDR3 is 13 residues.

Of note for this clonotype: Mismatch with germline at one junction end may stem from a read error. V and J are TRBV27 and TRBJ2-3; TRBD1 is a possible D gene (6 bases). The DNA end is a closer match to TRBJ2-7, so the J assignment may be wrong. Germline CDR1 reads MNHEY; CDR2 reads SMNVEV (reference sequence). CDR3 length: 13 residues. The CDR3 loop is CAWGLCSTDTQYF. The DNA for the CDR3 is TGCGCCTGGGGGCTGTGTAGCACAGACACGCAGTACTTC.

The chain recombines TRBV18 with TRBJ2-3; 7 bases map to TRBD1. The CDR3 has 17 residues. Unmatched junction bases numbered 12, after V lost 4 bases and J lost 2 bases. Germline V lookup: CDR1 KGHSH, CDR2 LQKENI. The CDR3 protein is CASSQGTAPIYTDTQYF. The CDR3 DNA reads TGTGCCAGCTCACAGGGGACAGCCCCCATCTACACAGATACGCAGTATTTT.

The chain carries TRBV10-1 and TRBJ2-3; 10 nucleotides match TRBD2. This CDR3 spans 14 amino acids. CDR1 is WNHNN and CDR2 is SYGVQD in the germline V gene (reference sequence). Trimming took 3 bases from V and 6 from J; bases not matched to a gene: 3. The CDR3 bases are TGCGCCAGCAGTGAAGCGGGGGGGGAGGATACGCAGTATTTT. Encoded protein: CASSEAGGEDTQYF.

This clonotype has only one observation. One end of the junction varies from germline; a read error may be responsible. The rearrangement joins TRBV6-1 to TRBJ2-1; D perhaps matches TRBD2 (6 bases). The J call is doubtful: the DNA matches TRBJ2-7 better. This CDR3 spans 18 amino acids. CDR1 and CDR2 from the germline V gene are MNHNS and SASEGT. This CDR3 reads CAGSEVGTGGSDPETQYF. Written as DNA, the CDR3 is TGCGCGGGCAGTGAAGTGGGGACTGGGGGGAGTGACCCAGAGACGCAGTACTTC.

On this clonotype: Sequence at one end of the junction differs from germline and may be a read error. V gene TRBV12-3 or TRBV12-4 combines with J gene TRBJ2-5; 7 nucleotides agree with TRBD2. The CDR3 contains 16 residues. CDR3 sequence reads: CASMGLGGGAPDTQYF. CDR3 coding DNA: TGTGCCAGCATGGGGCTGGGGGGAGGGGCCCCAGATACGCAGTACTTT.

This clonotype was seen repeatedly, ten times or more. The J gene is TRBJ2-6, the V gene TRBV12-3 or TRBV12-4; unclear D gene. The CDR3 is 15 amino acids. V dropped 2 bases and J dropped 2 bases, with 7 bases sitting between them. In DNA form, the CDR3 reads TGTGCCAGCAGTTTATGGGGTACTGGGGCCAACGTCCTGACTTTC. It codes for CASSLWGTGANVLTF.

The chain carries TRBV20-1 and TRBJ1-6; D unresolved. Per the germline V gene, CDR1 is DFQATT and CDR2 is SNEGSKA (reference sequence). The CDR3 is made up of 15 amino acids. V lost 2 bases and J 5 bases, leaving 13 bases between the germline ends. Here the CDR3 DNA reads TGCAGTGCTAGACCCTGGACGGGGAATAATTCACCCCTCCACTTT. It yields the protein CSARPWTGNNSPLHF.

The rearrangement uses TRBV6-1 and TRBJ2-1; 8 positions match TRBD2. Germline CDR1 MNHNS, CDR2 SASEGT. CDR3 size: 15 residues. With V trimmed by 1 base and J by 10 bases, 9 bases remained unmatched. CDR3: CASSEGGGPGREQFF. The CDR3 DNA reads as TGTGCCAGCAGTGAAGGCGGGGGGCCGGGGCGGGAGCAGTTCTTC.

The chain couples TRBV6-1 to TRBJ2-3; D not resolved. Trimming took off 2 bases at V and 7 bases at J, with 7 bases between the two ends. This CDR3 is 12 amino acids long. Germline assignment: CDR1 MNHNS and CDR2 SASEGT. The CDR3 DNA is TGTGCCAGCAGTGAAAGCTCAAATACGCAGTATTTT. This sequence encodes CASSESSNTQYF.

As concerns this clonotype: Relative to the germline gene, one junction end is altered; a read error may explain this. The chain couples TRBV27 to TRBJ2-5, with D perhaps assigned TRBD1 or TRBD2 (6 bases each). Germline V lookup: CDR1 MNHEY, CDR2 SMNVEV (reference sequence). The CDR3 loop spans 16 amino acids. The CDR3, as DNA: TGTGCCAGCGGGGGGCTCGGGGGCGGTGACCAAGAGACCCAGTATTTC. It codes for CASGGLGGGDQETQYF.

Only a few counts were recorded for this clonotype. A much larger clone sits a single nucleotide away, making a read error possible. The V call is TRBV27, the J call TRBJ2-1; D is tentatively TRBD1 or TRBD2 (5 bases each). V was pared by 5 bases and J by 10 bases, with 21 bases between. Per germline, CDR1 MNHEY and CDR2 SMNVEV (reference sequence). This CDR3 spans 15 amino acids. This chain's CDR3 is CASSQRQPSSYEQFF. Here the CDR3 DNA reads TGTGCCAGCAGTCAACGACAGCCTAGCTCCTACGAGCAGTTCTTC.

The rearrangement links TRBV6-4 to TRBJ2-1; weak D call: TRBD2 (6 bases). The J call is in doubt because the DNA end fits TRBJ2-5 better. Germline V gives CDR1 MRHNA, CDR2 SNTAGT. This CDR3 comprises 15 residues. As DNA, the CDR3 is TGTGCCAGCAGCCCGGGACTCGGGGTCGGCGAGACCCAGTACTTC. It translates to CASSPGLGVGETQYF.

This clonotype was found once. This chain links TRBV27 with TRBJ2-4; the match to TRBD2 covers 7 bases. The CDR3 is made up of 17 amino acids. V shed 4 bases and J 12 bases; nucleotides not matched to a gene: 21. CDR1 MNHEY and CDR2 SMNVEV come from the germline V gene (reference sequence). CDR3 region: CASSWELGGGAKDTQYF. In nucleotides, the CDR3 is TGTGCCAGCAGTTGGGAACTGGGGGGGGGAGCCAAAGACACTCAGTACTTC.

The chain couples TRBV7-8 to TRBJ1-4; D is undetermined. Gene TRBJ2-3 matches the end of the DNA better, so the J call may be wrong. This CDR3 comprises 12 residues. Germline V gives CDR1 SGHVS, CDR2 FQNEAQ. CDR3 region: CASSLGADTQYF. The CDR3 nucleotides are TGTGCCAGCAGCCTAGGAGCAGATACGCAGTATTTT.

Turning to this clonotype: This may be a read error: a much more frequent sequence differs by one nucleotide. The CDR3: CAISPGQGGTSAINEQYF. The CDR3 DNA reads as TGTGCCATCAGTCCGGGACAGGGGGGGACTAGCGCGATCAATGAGCAGTACTTC. This sequence joins TRBV10-3 and TRBJ2-1; possibly TRBD1 for D (11 bases). The J call may be wrong; the DNA end is better matched by TRBJ2-7. Germline assignment: CDR1 ENHRY and CDR2 SYGVKD. This CDR3 has 18 residues.

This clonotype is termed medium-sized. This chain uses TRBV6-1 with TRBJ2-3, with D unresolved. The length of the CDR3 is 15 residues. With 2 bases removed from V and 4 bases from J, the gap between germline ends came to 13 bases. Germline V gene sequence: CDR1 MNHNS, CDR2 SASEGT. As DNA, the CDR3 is TGTGCCAGCAGTGAAATAATGAAGTTAGCAGATACGCAGTATTTT. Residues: CASSEIMKLADTQYF.

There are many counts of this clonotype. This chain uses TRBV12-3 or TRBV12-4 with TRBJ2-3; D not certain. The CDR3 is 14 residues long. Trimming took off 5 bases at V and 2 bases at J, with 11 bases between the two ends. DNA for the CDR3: TGTGCCAGCAGTGGACCGATTCACACAGATACGCAGTATTTT. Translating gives CASSGPIHTDTQYF.

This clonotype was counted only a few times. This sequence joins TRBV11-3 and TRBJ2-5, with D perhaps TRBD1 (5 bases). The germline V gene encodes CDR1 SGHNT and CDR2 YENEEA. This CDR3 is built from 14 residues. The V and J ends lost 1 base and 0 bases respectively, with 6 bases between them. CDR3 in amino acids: CASSLGQYQETQYF. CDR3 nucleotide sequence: TGTGCCAGCAGCTTAGGACAGTACCAAGAGACCCAGTACTTC. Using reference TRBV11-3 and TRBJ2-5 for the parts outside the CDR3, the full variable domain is EAGVVQSPRYKIIEKKQPVAFWCNPISGHNTLYWYLQNLGQGPELLIRYENEEAVDDSQLPKDRFSAERLKGVDSTLKIQPAELGDSAVYLCASSLGQYQETQYFGPGTRLLVL.